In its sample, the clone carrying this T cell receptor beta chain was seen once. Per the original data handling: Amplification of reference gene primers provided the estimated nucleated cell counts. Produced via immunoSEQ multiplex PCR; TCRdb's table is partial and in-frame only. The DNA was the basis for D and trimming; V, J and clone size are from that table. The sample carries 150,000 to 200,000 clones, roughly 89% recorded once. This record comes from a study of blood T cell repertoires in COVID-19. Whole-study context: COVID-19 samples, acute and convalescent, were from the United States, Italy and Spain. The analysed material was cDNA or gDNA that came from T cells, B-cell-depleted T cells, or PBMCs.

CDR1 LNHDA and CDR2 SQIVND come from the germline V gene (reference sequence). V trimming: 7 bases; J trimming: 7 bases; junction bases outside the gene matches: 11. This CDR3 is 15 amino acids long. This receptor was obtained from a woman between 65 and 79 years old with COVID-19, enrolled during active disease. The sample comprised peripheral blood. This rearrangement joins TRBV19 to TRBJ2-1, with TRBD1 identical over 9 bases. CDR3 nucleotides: TGTGCCAGTATTCAGACGGGGGGACAGGGAAATGAGCAGTTCTTC. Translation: CASIQTGGQGNEQFF.